The 25 T cell receptor beta chains below all came from one sample that was sequenced in a study of glioma-infiltrating T cells after dendritic cell vaccination. Assay: immunoSEQ multiplex PCR; the TCRdb copy retains only in-frame clones and omits some. Here the sample spans 90,000 to 110,000 clones, around 89% being singletons. Regarding time point: after dendritic cell vaccination, including at tumor progression/relapse. Specimen: blood, collected after dendritic cell vaccination. The source is a human donor with glioblastoma.

This clone was observed once. The rearrangement uses TRBV5-1 and TRBJ1-1; TRBD1 matches at 7 bases. V lost 1 base, J lost 10 bases, and 7 bases stayed unmatched. The CDR3 has 13 amino acids. Germline V gene data show CDR1 as SGHRS and CDR2 as YFSETQ. CDR3 protein: CASSLKGARRAFF. The CDR3 nucleotides read TGCGCCAGCAGCTTGAAGGGGGCGCGGAGAGCTTTCTTT.

This clone was detected once. The V gene is TRBV6-1, the J gene TRBJ2-7; tentatively, D is TRBD1 (7 bases). Trimming stripped 6 bases from V and 2 bases from J, with 14 bases between. CDR1 MNHNS and CDR2 SASEGT come from the germline V gene. This CDR3 is built from 14 residues. The CDR3 DNA is TGTGCCAGCAGAGGGGGACAGCGGGCCTACGAGCAGTACTTC. Amino acid sequence: CASRGGQRAYEQYF.

V is TRBV7-8 and J is TRBJ2-6; the match to TRBD1 covers 7 bases. The germline V gene has CDR1 SGHVS and CDR2 FQNEAQ. This CDR3 comprises 17 residues. V lost 5 bases to trimming and J lost 0 bases; unmatched junction nucleotides: 7. The CDR3 here is CASSTYRGSSGANVLTF. CDR3 nucleotides: TGTGCCAGCAGCACGTACAGGGGAAGCTCTGGGGCCAACGTCCTGACTTTC.

The chain is built from TRBV6-1 and TRBJ2-5, with a tentative D call TRBD2 (6 bases). CDR1 is MNHNS, CDR2 SASEGT, per germline. The CDR3 contains 15 residues. V was clipped by 8 bases and J by 3 bases, with 19 bases between them. The CDR3 loop reads CASLSLSSGKETQYF. DNA of the CDR3: TGTGCCAGCCTCAGTTTGAGTAGCGGAAAAGAGACCCAGTACTTC.

The chain combines TRBV7-2 with TRBJ2-1; 7 nucleotides align to TRBD1. V lost 5 bases to trimming and J lost 0 bases; unmatched junction nucleotides: 4. This CDR3 has 15 residues. Germline CDR1 reads SGHTA; CDR2 reads FQGNSA. CDR3 sequence reads: CASSLTGSSYNEQFF. The DNA of the CDR3 is TGTGCCAGCAGCCTGACAGGGAGCTCCTACAATGAGCAGTTCTTC.

J is TRBJ1-1 and V is TRBV9; the match to TRBD1 covers 7 bases. This CDR3 region has 13 residues. Germline V CDR1 and CDR2: SGDLS, YYNGEE. V shed 4 bases and J 7 bases; nucleotides not matched to a gene: 7. DNA for the CDR3: TGTGCCAGCAGCCCCGGGACAGCCGGTGAAGCTTTCTTT. Amino acids: CASSPGTAGEAFF.

The genes are TRBV15 and TRBJ2-5; D unresolved. The DNA end lines up better with TRBJ2-7; the J call may be wrong. Looked up from germline, CDR1 is LNHNV and CDR2 is YYDKDF (reference sequence). This CDR3 contains 13 residues. The CDR3 sequence is CATSRDPLYEQYF. The CDR3 nucleotides read TGTGCCACCAGCAGAGATCCCCTCTACGAGCAGTACTTC.

The chain has TRBV6-5 and TRBJ1-1; possibly TRBD1 for D (6 bases). V was clipped by 6 bases and J by 1 base, with 12 bases between them. Germline assignment: CDR1 MNHEY and CDR2 SVGAGI. This CDR3 has 14 residues. The chain's CDR3 is CASSRDNWNTEAFF. DNA for the CDR3: TGTGCCAGCAGCAGGGACAACTGGAACACTGAAGCTTTCTTT.

The chain is built from TRBV9 and TRBJ2-2; D possibly corresponds to TRBD2 (5 bases). Germline assignment: CDR1 SGDLS and CDR2 YYNGEE. The CDR3 length is 14 residues. V was trimmed by 3 bases and J by 0 bases, leaving 6 bases between them. The DNA of the CDR3 is TGTGCCAGCAGCGCGGGAACGAACACCGGGGAGCTGTTTTTT. Translation: CASSAGTNTGELFF.

J is TRBJ1-4 and V is TRBV2; weak D call: TRBD1 (6 bases). The V gene's germline CDR1 is SNHLY and CDR2 FYNNEI. The CDR3 runs 15 residues. The ends were cut back, 6 bases at V and 0 bases at J, with 11 bases in the middle. CDR3 nucleotide sequence: TGTGCCAGCAGCGAGGACAGTGCAACTAATGAAAAACTGTTTTTT. Encoded protein: CASSEDSATNEKLFF.

The CDR3 loop reads CASSSQSGTSGGAWYNEQFF. DNA for the CDR3: TGTGCCAGCAGCTCACAGTCCGGGACTAGCGGGGGGGCCTGGTACAATGAGCAGTTCTTC. The V gene is TRBV5-4, the J gene TRBJ2-1, with TRBD2 matching 16 bases. Germline CDR1 reads SGHNT; CDR2 reads YYREEE (reference sequence). The CDR3 runs to 20 residues. Trimming cost V 3 bases and J 4 bases; bases outside gene matches: 13.

J is TRBJ1-1 and V is TRBV30; 8 bases are shared with TRBD1. The CDR3 contains 14 residues. Germline lookup yields CDR1 GTSNPN and CDR2 SVGIG (reference sequence). Unmatched junction bases numbered 6, after V lost 3 bases and J lost 3 bases. CDR3 residues: CAWSAGGAHTEAFF. The DNA of the CDR3 is TGTGCCTGGAGCGCAGGGGGCGCGCACACTGAAGCTTTCTTT. The entire variable domain, with the rest obtained from reference TRBV30 and TRBJ1-1, is as follows: SQTIHQWPATLVQPVGSPLSLECTVEGTSNPNLYWYRQAAGRGLQLLFYSVGIGQISSEVPQNLSASRPQDRQFILSSKKLLLSDSGFYLCAWSAGGAHTEAFFGQGTRLTVV.

The chain recombines TRBV18 with TRBJ2-2; 7 bases fit TRBD1. The CDR3 has 18 residues. V dropped 2 bases and J dropped 2; count of bases not matched to a gene: 11. The germline CDR1 and CDR2 sequences are KGHSH and LQKENI. The CDR3: CASSPKWNRGSNTGELFF. CDR3 nucleotide sequence: TGTGCCAGCTCACCAAAGTGGAACAGGGGCTCTAACACCGGGGAGCTGTTTTTT.

The rearrangement joins TRBV7-2 to TRBJ2-5, with D unresolved. Between the trimmed V and J ends, which lost 5 bases and 5 bases, there was a span of 15 bases. In germline, CDR1 is SGHTA, CDR2 FQGNSA. The CDR3 extends over 14 amino acids. CDR3 in amino acids: CASSASRAVETQYF. The CDR3 DNA reads as TGTGCCAGCAGCGCCTCTCGCGCCGTGGAGACCCAGTACTTC. Combining the CDR3 with reference TRBV7-2 and TRBJ2-5 gives the whole variable domain GAGVSQSPSNKVTEKGKDVELRCDPISGHTALYWYRQSLGQGLEFLIYFQGNSAPDKSGLPSDRFSAERTGGSVSTLTIQRTQQEDSAVYLCASSASRAVETQYFGPGTRLLVL.

The genes are TRBV28 and TRBJ1-2; D is possibly TRBD1 (6 bases). Trimming pared 4 bases from V and 8 bases from J, leaving 11 bases between. CDR3 length: 12 amino acids. CDR1 is MDHEN and CDR2 is SYDVKM in the germline V gene. CDR3 nucleotides: TGTGCCAGCAGTTCACAGGGAAAGGGCTACACCTTC. Encoded protein: CASSSQGKGYTF.

As DNA, the CDR3 is TGCAGCGTTGGGGGGACAGGCAACTACGAGCAGTACTTC. Its translation: CSVGGTGNYEQYF. V gene TRBV29-1 combines with J gene TRBJ2-5, with 8 bases lining up with TRBD1. The assigned J gene may be wrong: the sequence end matches TRBJ2-7 better. The CDR3 has 13 residues. Germline V CDR1 and CDR2: SQVTM, ANQGSEA.

This sequence joins TRBV20-1 and TRBJ1-2; D remains ambiguous. Germline V gene lookup returns CDR1 DFQATT and CDR2 SNEGSKA (reference sequence). The V end lost 5 bases, the J end lost 3 bases, and 7 bases lay between the germline ends. The CDR3 consists of 11 residues. Here the CDR3 DNA reads TGCAGTGCTCCTCGGGACTATGGCTACACCTTC. This gives the protein CSAPRDYGYTF.

CDR3 coding DNA: TGTGCCAGCAGCTTACGGGGGGATGGCTACACCTTC. Translating it yields CASSLRGDGYTF. The rearrangement uses TRBV7-9 and TRBJ1-2; perhaps TRBD1 as D (5 bases). The germline CDR1 and CDR2 sequences are SEHNR and FQNEAQ (reference sequence). This CDR3 has 12 amino acids. V was clipped by 2 bases and J by 6 bases, with 7 bases between them.

This chain joins TRBV19 and TRBJ2-4; D perhaps matches TRBD2 (6 bases). Per germline, CDR1 LNHDA and CDR2 SQIVND (reference sequence). The V and J ends lost 5 bases and 9 bases respectively, with 11 bases between them. The CDR3 is 12 amino acids. The CDR3 DNA reads TGTGCCAGTAGTTGGGGGGAGAGCATTCAGTACTTC. This sequence encodes CASSWGESIQYF. The full variable domain, completed using reference TRBV19 and TRBJ2-4, is DGGITQSPKYLFRKEGQNVTLSCEQNLNHDAMYWYRQDPGQGLRLIYYSQIVNDFQKGDIAEGYSVSREKKESFPLTVTSAQKNPTAFYLCASSWGESIQYFGAGTRLSVL.

This chain uses TRBV7-2 with TRBJ1-4; 7 bases agree with TRBD1. V gave up 1 base and J gave up 6 bases; unmatched junction bases: 2. Germline V gene sequence: CDR1 SGHTA, CDR2 FQGNSA. The CDR3 is made up of 14 amino acids. CDR3 residues: CASSLVGGDEKLFF. In nucleotides, the CDR3 is TGTGCCAGCAGCTTAGTAGGGGGCGATGAAAAACTGTTTTTT.

The chain recombines TRBV5-1 with TRBJ2-3; TRBD2 aligns across 11 bases. The CDR3 is 15 residues long. With V trimmed by 4 bases and J by 5 bases, 6 bases remained unmatched. Germline V gene sequence: CDR1 SGHRS, CDR2 YFSETQ. In DNA form, the CDR3 reads TGCGCCAGCAGCCAGCTGGGGACTAGCGGAGATACGCAGTATTTT. Translation: CASSQLGTSGDTQYF. Looking up the rest from reference TRBV5-1 and TRBJ2-3 gives the full variable domain: KAGVTQTPRYLIKTRGQQVTLSCSPISGHRSVSWYQQTPGQGLQFLFEYFSETQRNKGNFPGRFSGRQFSNSRSEMNVSTLELGDSALYLCASSQLGTSGDTQYFGPGTRLTVL.

The chain has TRBV18 and TRBJ1-1; TRBD1 agrees at 10 bases. Germline CDR1 KGHSH, CDR2 LQKENI. J gave up 5 bases and V 3 bases, and 6 bases lay outside the gene matches. The CDR3 is made up of 15 amino acids. The CDR3: CASSPQGQGVTEAFF. DNA for the CDR3: TGTGCCAGCTCACCCCAAGGACAGGGGGTGACTGAAGCTTTCTTT. Supplemented by reference TRBV18 and TRBJ1-1, the full variable domain reads NAGVMQNPRHLVRRRGQEARLRCSPMKGHSHVYWYRQLPEEGLKFMVYLQKENIIDESGMPKERFSAEFPKEGPSILRIQQVVRGDSAAYFCASSPQGQGVTEAFFGQGTRLTVV.

This chain connects TRBV2 to TRBJ2-3; 7 nucleotides align to TRBD2. The V gene end was trimmed by 4 bases and the J gene end by 4 bases; junction bases not matched to a gene: 8. The CDR3 extends over 15 amino acids. Germline CDR1 is SNHLY and CDR2 is FYNNEI. CDR3 amino acids: CASSATGTTSDTQYF. The CDR3 DNA is TGTGCCAGCAGTGCTACCGGGACTACCTCAGATACGCAGTATTTT.

The chain joins TRBV6-5 to TRBJ2-7; 9 bases agree with TRBD2. V was pared by 5 bases and J by 7 bases, with 9 bases of the junction left unmatched. CDR1 MNHEY and CDR2 SVGAGI come from the germline V gene. CDR3 length equals 14 residues. CDR3 in amino acids: CASSTGAGGLEQYF. The CDR3 DNA is TGTGCCAGCAGTACCGGGGCGGGAGGGCTTGAGCAGTACTTC.

The chain uses TRBV6-5 and TRBJ2-1; tentative D call: TRBD2 (6 bases). Germline V gene sequence: CDR1 MNHEY, CDR2 SVGAGI. Trimming stripped 2 bases from V and 6 bases from J, with 14 bases between. The CDR3 covers 15 residues. DNA for the CDR3: TGTGCCAGCAGTTACGACAGACTAGAGCCCAATGAGCAGTTCTTC. It yields the protein CASSYDRLEPNEQFF.